The present T cell receptor beta chain was sequenced within a study of T-cell reconstitution after alpha-beta-depleted transplantation in children. Unique molecular identifiers were used to barcode this TCRbeta library. A single record per CDR3 protein comes from TCRdb applying MiXCR to the PCR reads. The sample shows a few hundred thousand distinct CDR3 sequences, more than 20% of them seen only once. Points on this clonotype: Its antigen is unidentified.

General observations from the study: Several hundred expanded graft clones reportedly supplied alpha-beta T cells about two months after transplant. The main origin of T-cell counts and diversity one year after transplant was newly produced T cells. Certain patients had high TCRbeta diversity at day 60, and it came from recipient T cells and thymic progenitors that survived.

The input for sequencing was PBMCs, mostly from graft donor cells, taken 360 days after TCRalphabeta/CD19-depleted stem cell transplant. This clonotype was sampled from a female patient aged 2-10 years who had a stem cell transplant for congenital amegakaryocytic thrombocytopenia, so the T cells may come from the graft donor.

The CDR3 DNA follows: TGTGCCAGCAGCGACGACAGGAATCAGCCCCAGCATTTT. It translates to CASSDDRNQPQHF. J is TRBJ1-5 and V is TRBV28, with a tentative D call TRBD1 (6 bases). The CDR3 consists of 13 residues. The germline CDR1 and CDR2 sequences are MDHEN and SYDVKM. The V end was cut by 6 bases, the J end by 4 bases, with 10 bases between.